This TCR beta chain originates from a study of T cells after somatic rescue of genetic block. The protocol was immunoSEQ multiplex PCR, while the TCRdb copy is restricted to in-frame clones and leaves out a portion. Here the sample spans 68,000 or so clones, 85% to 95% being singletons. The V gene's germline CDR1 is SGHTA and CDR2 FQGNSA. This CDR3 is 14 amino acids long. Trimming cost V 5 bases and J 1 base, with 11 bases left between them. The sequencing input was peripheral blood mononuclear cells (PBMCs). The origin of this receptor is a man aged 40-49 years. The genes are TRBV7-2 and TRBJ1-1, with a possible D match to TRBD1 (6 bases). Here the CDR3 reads CASSKEGGNTEAFF. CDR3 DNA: TGTGCCAGCAGCAAAGAGGGGGGGAACACTGAAGCTTTCTTT.